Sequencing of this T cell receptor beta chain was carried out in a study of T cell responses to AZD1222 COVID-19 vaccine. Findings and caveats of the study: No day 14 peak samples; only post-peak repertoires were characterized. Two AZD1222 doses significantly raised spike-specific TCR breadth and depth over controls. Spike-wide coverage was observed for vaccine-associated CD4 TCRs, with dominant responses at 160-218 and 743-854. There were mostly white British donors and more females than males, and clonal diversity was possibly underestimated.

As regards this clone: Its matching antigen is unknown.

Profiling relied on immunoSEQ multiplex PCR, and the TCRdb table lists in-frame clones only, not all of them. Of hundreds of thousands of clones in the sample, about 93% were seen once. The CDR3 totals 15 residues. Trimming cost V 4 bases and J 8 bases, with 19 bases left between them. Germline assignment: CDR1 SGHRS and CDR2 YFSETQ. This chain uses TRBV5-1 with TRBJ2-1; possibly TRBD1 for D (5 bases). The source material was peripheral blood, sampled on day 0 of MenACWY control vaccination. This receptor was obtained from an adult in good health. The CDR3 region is CASSMGHNALDEQFF. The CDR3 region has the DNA TGCGCCAGCAGCATGGGGCACAACGCTCTCGATGAGCAGTTCTTC.